This passage covers 2 T cell receptor beta chains from one sample sequenced in a study of T cells in Graves' hyperthyroidism and ophthalmopathy. RNA transcripts served as the template for amplifying TCR beta CDR3 regions. The HTBI set primed first-round TCR CDR3 RT-PCR. Via MiXCR, TCRdb re-called the multiplex PCR reads, giving one row per CDR3 protein. The sample carries hundreds of thousands of distinct CDR3 sequences, less than 30% recorded once. Sequenced input: blood. The receptors come from a man aged 35-49 years with Graves' hyperthyroidism that later progressed to Graves' ophthalmopathy.

In this sample, this clonotype turned up many times. The rearrangement joins TRBV11-2 to TRBJ1-1, with D unclear. The germline V and J ends were trimmed by 8 bases and 0 bases, with 7 bases remaining between them. Germline-derived CDR1 and CDR2 are SGHAT and FQNNGV. The CDR3 totals 12 residues. CDR3 coding DNA: TGTGCCAGCGGCAGATTGAACACTGAAGCTTTCTTT. Its protein is CASGRLNTEAFF.

This clonotype has a count of ten or more. This chain links TRBV7-2 with TRBJ2-5; perhaps TRBD1 as D (6 bases). Looked up from germline, CDR1 is SGHTA and CDR2 is FQGNSA. The germline V and J ends were trimmed by 3 bases and 0 bases, with 20 bases remaining between them. The CDR3 extends over 18 amino acids. Here the CDR3 reads CASSFGLGLAGDQETQYF. The CDR3, as DNA: TGTGCCAGCAGCTTCGGGCTAGGGCTGGCAGGGGACCAAGAGACCCAGTACTTC. The whole variable domain, remainder taken from reference TRBV7-2 and TRBJ2-5, is GAGVSQSPSNKVTEKGKDVELRCDPISGHTALYWYRQSLGQGLEFLIYFQGNSAPDKSGLPSDRFSAERTGGSVSTLTIQRTQQEDSAVYLCASSFGLGLAGDQETQYFGPGTRLLVL.